These T cell receptor beta chains were read from a single sample in a study of cytomegalovirus exposure and HLA in healthy donors. Sequenced by immunoSEQ multiplex PCR; TCRdb stores in-frame clones only, minus some. The profile shows fewer than 200,000 clones, 80% of them singletons. Sequenced: PBMCs. These TCRs come from a woman between 45 and 60 years old in good health and CMV-seronegative. Both conserved end residues are part of each CDR3. Each record gives: clone size, V gene, D gene, J gene, CDR3 DNA, CDR3 protein. A D gene is named only where the DNA matches it firmly. The size of a clone is reported for some rows only, either as once, few or many, or as a class for expanded clones.

abundance: once
v_gene: TRBV7-2
d_gene: NA
j_gene: TRBJ2-1
CDR3nt: TGTGCCAGCAGCTTAGCGGGGCCTACTATATACAATGAGCAGTTCTTC
CDR3aa: CASSLAGPTIYNEQFF

abundance: few
v_gene: TRBV27
d_gene: TRBD1
j_gene: TRBJ2-7
CDR3nt: TGTGCCAGCAGTCTCGGACAGGCTGCTTACGAGCAGTACTTC
CDR3aa: CASSLGQAAYEQYF

abundance: once
v_gene: TRBV10-1
d_gene: NA
j_gene: TRBJ1-5
CDR3nt: TGCGCCAGCAGTGAGTCACGGGCGGGAAGAGACCGTCGAGAGGGCAAGCCCCAGCATTTT
CDR3aa: CASSESRAGRDRREGKPQHF

abundance: NA
v_gene: TRBV19
d_gene: NA
j_gene: TRBJ2-2
CDR3nt: TGTGCCAGTCGGAGGAGCAGCCCCTACACCGGGGAGCTGTTTTTT
CDR3aa: CASRRSSPYTGELFF

abundance: NA
v_gene: TRBV28
d_gene: TRBD1
j_gene: TRBJ2-7
CDR3nt: TGTGCCAGCAGCCCACCCCGGGGACAGGGGGAGCAGTACTTC
CDR3aa: CASSPPRGQGEQYF

abundance: few
v_gene: TRBV25-1
d_gene: TRBD1
j_gene: TRBJ2-1
CDR3nt: TGTGCCAGCAGTTCTTTAGACAGGGCTCACAATGAGCAGTTCTTC
CDR3aa: CASSSLDRAHNEQFF

abundance: NA
v_gene: TRBV7-6
d_gene: NA
j_gene: TRBJ2-6
CDR3nt: TGTGCCAGCAGCTTAGAACCAAGCCTCTTCTCTGGGGCCAACGTCCTGACTTTC
CDR3aa: CASSLEPSLFSGANVLTF

abundance: NA
v_gene: TRBV6-5
d_gene: NA
j_gene: TRBJ2-7
CDR3nt: TGTGCCAGCAGATACTTCCTCGCGTCCTCCTACGAGCAGTACTTC
CDR3aa: CASRYFLASSYEQYF

abundance: NA
v_gene: TRBV7-9
d_gene: TRBD2
j_gene: TRBJ2-1
CDR3nt: TGTGCCAGCAACCGCGCGGGGGGCGGGACTAGTAGGAATGAGCAGTTCTTC
CDR3aa: CASNRAGGGTSRNEQFF

abundance: NA
v_gene: TRBV5-4
d_gene: TRBD2
j_gene: TRBJ2-3
CDR3nt: TGTGCCAGCAGTGCTAGCGGGGGGGGCACAGATACGCAGTATTTT
CDR3aa: CASSASGGGTDTQYF

abundance: once
v_gene: TRBV11-2
d_gene: NA
j_gene: TRBJ1-1
CDR3nt: TGTGCCAGCAGGCACGCCAGAGGAGGCGGCACTGAAGCTTTCTTT
CDR3aa: CASRHARGGGTEAFF

abundance: few
v_gene: TRBV25-1
d_gene: NA
j_gene: TRBJ1-1
CDR3nt: TGTGCCAGCAGGGTTCAGGGGTTCACTGAAGCTTTCTTT
CDR3aa: CASRVQGFTEAFF

abundance: NA
v_gene: TRBV20-1
d_gene: NA
j_gene: TRBJ1-2
CDR3nt: TGCAGCCTCCGGGGAGGCTATGGCTACACCTTC
CDR3aa: CSLRGGYGYTF

abundance: NA
v_gene: TRBV7-2
d_gene: TRBD1
j_gene: TRBJ2-5
CDR3nt: TGTGCCACCAGGGGACAGGGCGTTAGGGAGACCCAGTACTTC
CDR3aa: CATRGQGVRETQYF

abundance: NA
v_gene: TRBV14
d_gene: TRBD1
j_gene: TRBJ1-1
CDR3nt: TGTGCCAGCAGCCGCTCGACAGGGGTTACTGAAGCTTTCTTT
CDR3aa: CASSRSTGVTEAFF

abundance: NA
v_gene: TRBV2
d_gene: NA
j_gene: TRBJ1-2
CDR3nt: TGTGCCAGCAGAGCTGACAGCAACTATGGCTACACCTTC
CDR3aa: CASRADSNYGYTF

abundance: NA
v_gene: TRBV18
d_gene: NA
j_gene: TRBJ1-1
CDR3nt: TGTGCCAGCTCACCACAAGCCCCGGGACACCCGCGGGTGAACACTGAAGCTTTCTTT
CDR3aa: CASSPQAPGHPRVNTEAFF

abundance: NA
v_gene: TRBV7-2
d_gene: NA
j_gene: TRBJ1-5
CDR3nt: TGTGCCAGCAGCCTACTTTCCTCAGGGGCCGGGCAGCCCCAGCATTTT
CDR3aa: CASSLLSSGAGQPQHF

abundance: NA
v_gene: TRBV6-5
d_gene: TRBD1
j_gene: TRBJ2-5
CDR3nt: TGTGCCAGCAGTGGACCTAGGACAGGGACAGAGACCCAGTACTTC
CDR3aa: CASSGPRTGTETQYF

abundance: NA
v_gene: TRBV10-3
d_gene: TRBD2
j_gene: TRBJ2-7
CDR3nt: TGTGCCATACGACTAGCGGGGGGCTACGAGCAGTACTTC
CDR3aa: CAIRLAGGYEQYF

abundance: NA
v_gene: TRBV5-4
d_gene: TRBD2
j_gene: TRBJ2-1
CDR3nt: TGTGCCAGCAGCCAGGGACTAGCGGGGGGGCAGTCCTACAATGAGCAGTTCTTC
CDR3aa: CASSQGLAGGQSYNEQFF

abundance: few
v_gene: TRBV6-6
d_gene: NA
j_gene: TRBJ2-1
CDR3nt: TGTGCCAGCAGTTACAGGTCCGGGGGTGGAGGAAATGAGCAGTTCTTC
CDR3aa: CASSYRSGGGGNEQFF

abundance: NA
v_gene: TRBV19
d_gene: NA
j_gene: TRBJ2-2
CDR3nt: TGTGCCAGTAGTATAGATCCCGGAGGGACCACCGGGGAGCTGTTTTTT
CDR3aa: CASSIDPGGTTGELFF

abundance: few
v_gene: TRBV6-5
d_gene: NA
j_gene: TRBJ2-2
CDR3nt: TGTGCCAGCAGTTACGCGACCGGGGAGCTGTTTTTT
CDR3aa: CASSYATGELFF

abundance: few
v_gene: TRBV4-3
d_gene: TRBD1
j_gene: TRBJ2-1
CDR3nt: TGCGCCAGCAGCCAACGACAGGGGTACAATGAGCAGTTCTTC
CDR3aa: CASSQRQGYNEQFF

abundance: NA
v_gene: TRBV6-5
d_gene: NA
j_gene: TRBJ2-5
CDR3nt: TGTGCCAGCAGTTACGGTATCGGGATCCAAGAGACCCAGTACTTC
CDR3aa: CASSYGIGIQETQYF

abundance: NA
v_gene: TRBV4-1
d_gene: TRBD2
j_gene: TRBJ2-5
CDR3nt: TGCGCCAGCAGCCAAGATTCGGTGGTAGCGGGAACCCCTCCGGAGACCCAGTACTTC
CDR3aa: CASSQDSVVAGTPPETQYF

abundance: NA
v_gene: TRBV10-1
d_gene: TRBD1
j_gene: TRBJ2-2
CDR3nt: TGCGCCAGCAGTGAAGGACAGGGGGCTAGGGTTGCCGGGGAGCTGTTTTTT
CDR3aa: CASSEGQGARVAGELFF

abundance: once
v_gene: TRBV7-9
d_gene: TRBD1
j_gene: TRBJ2-1
CDR3nt: TGTGCCAGCAGCCAAACCCGGGACAGAGGGAATGAGCAGTTCTTC
CDR3aa: CASSQTRDRGNEQFF

abundance: few
v_gene: TRBV5-1
d_gene: TRBD2
j_gene: TRBJ2-3
CDR3nt: TGCGCCAGCAGCCGAAAGACTAGCGGGGACACAGATACGCAGTATTTT
CDR3aa: CASSRKTSGDTDTQYF

abundance: NA
v_gene: TRBV28
d_gene: NA
j_gene: TRBJ2-7
CDR3nt: TGTGCCAGCAGTTTATGGGGCCCCCGGGGGGAGCAGTACTTC
CDR3aa: CASSLWGPRGEQYF

abundance: NA
v_gene: TRBV2
d_gene: TRBD1
j_gene: TRBJ2-7
CDR3nt: TGTGCCAGCACCATACAGGGGAATTCCTACGAGCAGTACTTC
CDR3aa: CASTIQGNSYEQYF

abundance: NA
v_gene: TRBV28
d_gene: NA
j_gene: TRBJ1-4
CDR3nt: TGTGCCAGCAGTTTGCAGGGGAAGGCTAATGAAAAACTGTTTTTT
CDR3aa: CASSLQGKANEKLFF

abundance: NA
v_gene: TRBV7-2
d_gene: TRBD1
j_gene: TRBJ2-1
CDR3nt: TGTGCCAGCAGCTTATCGGGACAGGGGGCGGCCTCATTGGGGCAGTTCTTC
CDR3aa: CASSLSGQGAASLGQFF

abundance: NA
v_gene: TRBV19
d_gene: NA
j_gene: TRBJ2-5
CDR3nt: TGTGCCAGTAGTATTGGGGGGGCTAGCGTGACCTCGGAGACCCAGTACTTC
CDR3aa: CASSIGGASVTSETQYF

abundance: NA
v_gene: TRBV19
d_gene: TRBD1
j_gene: TRBJ2-5
CDR3nt: TGTGCCACCGGGGTAGGTCCGGGACAGCAAGAGACCCAGTACTTC
CDR3aa: CATGVGPGQQETQYF

abundance: NA
v_gene: TRBV18
d_gene: TRBD1
j_gene: TRBJ2-2
CDR3nt: TGTGCCAGCTCAGAGGGACAGGGGATGTTCGGGGAGCTGTTTTTT
CDR3aa: CASSEGQGMFGELFF

abundance: NA
v_gene: TRBV10-3
d_gene: TRBD2
j_gene: TRBJ2-2
CDR3nt: TGTGCCATCCATCAGCGGGGGGCTAGCACCGGGGAGCTGTTTTTT
CDR3aa: CAIHQRGASTGELFF

abundance: NA
v_gene: TRBV7-2
d_gene: NA
j_gene: TRBJ1-2
CDR3nt: TGTGCCAGCAGCCCCCCTTGGCAGTATGGCTACACCTTC
CDR3aa: CASSPPWQYGYTF

abundance: NA
v_gene: TRBV25-1
d_gene: TRBD1
j_gene: TRBJ1-2
CDR3nt: TGTGCCAGCACCCGGACAGGGCAATACTATGGCTACACCTTC
CDR3aa: CASTRTGQYYGYTF

abundance: NA
v_gene: TRBV10-3
d_gene: NA
j_gene: TRBJ2-7
CDR3nt: TGTGCCATCAGTGAGTCTAGGGGCCGAACCTACGAGCAGTACTTC
CDR3aa: CAISESRGRTYEQYF

abundance: NA
v_gene: TRBV7-2
d_gene: NA
j_gene: TRBJ1-5
CDR3nt: TGTGCCAGCAGCTTATCCTCTAACGCAAATCAGCCCCAGCATTTT
CDR3aa: CASSLSSNANQPQHF

abundance: NA
v_gene: TRBV28
d_gene: TRBD1
j_gene: TRBJ1-5
CDR3nt: TGTGCCAGCAGGGCCGGACAGGGCGGTTTGGCCCAGCATTTT
CDR3aa: CASRAGQGGLAQHF

abundance: once
v_gene: TRBV21-1
d_gene: NA
j_gene: TRBJ2-2
CDR3nt: TGTGCCAGCAGCAAAAGTGTGCTCCTAGCGAGTATGGACACCGGGGAGCTGTTTTTT
CDR3aa: CASSKSVLLASMDTGELFF

abundance: NA
v_gene: TRBV13
d_gene: NA
j_gene: TRBJ2-7
CDR3nt: TGTGCCAGCAGCCTACAGGGTTTTCAAGGCGAGCAGTACTTC
CDR3aa: CASSLQGFQGEQYF

abundance: NA
v_gene: TRBV28
d_gene: NA
j_gene: TRBJ2-5
CDR3nt: TGTGCCAGCAGTTCTTTACTAGCCGGGTTAGAGACCCAGTACTTC
CDR3aa: CASSSLLAGLETQYF

abundance: NA
v_gene: TRBV10-3
d_gene: NA
j_gene: TRBJ1-2
CDR3nt: TGTGCCATCTCGCGGGAGGGGCGCAGCTATGGCTACACCTTC
CDR3aa: CAISREGRSYGYTF

abundance: NA
v_gene: TRBV6-5
d_gene: TRBD1
j_gene: TRBJ1-2
CDR3nt: TGTGCCAGCAGTTACGTGGAGGGGGCCTTCTATGGCTACACCTTC
CDR3aa: CASSYVEGAFYGYTF

abundance: NA
v_gene: TRBV7-9
d_gene: TRBD1
j_gene: TRBJ2-5
CDR3nt: TGTGCCAGCAGCTGGGACAGGGGGCAAGAGACCCAGTACTTC
CDR3aa: CASSWDRGQETQYF

abundance: NA
v_gene: TRBV18
d_gene: TRBD2
j_gene: TRBJ2-5
CDR3nt: TGTGCCAGCTCACGAGACGGCGGGAGCTCTGGGGCCCAGTACTTC
CDR3aa: CASSRDGGSSGAQYF

abundance: NA
v_gene: TRBV5-6
d_gene: NA
j_gene: TRBJ2-2
CDR3nt: TGTGCCAGCAGCTTGGTTGGTGGGCAGAGTGTGGTGGAGGCCGGGGAGCTGTTTTTT
CDR3aa: CASSLVGGQSVVEAGELFF

abundance: NA
v_gene: TRBV2
d_gene: TRBD2
j_gene: TRBJ2-3
CDR3nt: TGTGCCAGCAGTCCCGACGGCGGGAGCAGCACAGATACGCAGTATTTT
CDR3aa: CASSPDGGSSTDTQYF

abundance: NA
v_gene: TRBV7-3
d_gene: TRBD1
j_gene: TRBJ2-7
CDR3nt: TGTGCCAGCAGCTTAACGGGCTCGGACAGGGGGATCTACGAGCAGTACTTC
CDR3aa: CASSLTGSDRGIYEQYF

abundance: NA
v_gene: TRBV19
d_gene: NA
j_gene: TRBJ2-2
CDR3nt: TGTGCCAGTAGGACTCAGGGGAGCGGCGGGGAGCTGTTTTTT
CDR3aa: CASRTQGSGGELFF

abundance: few
v_gene: TRBV5-1
d_gene: TRBD2
j_gene: TRBJ2-3
CDR3nt: TGCGCCAGCAGCCGAGGGGTTGTAGCGGGGGGGCAAGGAGATACGCAGTATTTT
CDR3aa: CASSRGVVAGGQGDTQYF

abundance: NA
v_gene: TRBV6-5
d_gene: NA
j_gene: TRBJ2-7
CDR3nt: TGTGCCAGCACCGCAGGATCCTACGAGCAGTACTTC
CDR3aa: CASTAGSYEQYF

abundance: NA
v_gene: TRBV28
d_gene: NA
j_gene: TRBJ1-2
CDR3nt: TGTGCCAGCAGCCACGGCGGGGAGGGAGGCTATGGCTACACCTTC
CDR3aa: CASSHGGEGGYGYTF

abundance: NA
v_gene: TRBV2
d_gene: TRBD2
j_gene: TRBJ2-2
CDR3nt: TGTGCCAGCAGTGCGACCTGGACTAGCGGGAGGTTTAGAACCGGGGAGCTGTTTTTT
CDR3aa: CASSATWTSGRFRTGELFF

abundance: NA
v_gene: TRBV2
d_gene: NA
j_gene: TRBJ2-5
CDR3nt: TGTGCCAGCAGTGGCCGTACTCTCCCCCAGTACTTC
CDR3aa: CASSGRTLPQYF